Presented here are 32 T cell receptor beta chains from one specimen sequenced in a study of shared clonotypes between healthy human individuals. The protocol was immunoSEQ multiplex PCR, while the TCRdb copy is restricted to in-frame clones and leaves out a portion. This table holds 470,000 or so clones, 81% found once. The sequenced sample was PBMCs. These receptors came from a woman aged 40 to 49 in good health. Some clones in this sample may be carry-over from other donors' samples.

The rearrangement uses TRBV27 and TRBJ2-1, with 13 bases identical to TRBD2. Germline CDR1 reads MNHEY; CDR2 reads SMNVEV (reference sequence). J was trimmed by 3 bases and V by 5 bases; bases with no gene match: 10. The CDR3 loop spans 18 amino acids. The CDR3 sequence is CASSPGLAGDPRYNEQFF. The CDR3 nucleotides are TGTGCCAGCAGTCCCGGACTAGCGGGAGACCCGCGCTACAATGAGCAGTTCTTC.

This chain links TRBV28 with TRBJ2-6; 10 bases line up with TRBD1. Germline trimming cut 5 bases from V and 1 base from J; bases unmatched to any gene: 8. This CDR3 contains 18 residues. Germline assignment: CDR1 MDHEN and CDR2 SYDVKM. CDR3 loop: CASSPGGTGASGANVLTF. CDR3 in DNA: TGTGCCAGCAGTCCCGGAGGGACAGGGGCTTCTGGGGCCAACGTCCTGACTTTC.

V is TRBV28 and J is TRBJ2-2, with D perhaps being TRBD1 or TRBD2 (5 bases each). CDR1 is MDHEN, CDR2 SYDVKM, per germline. The CDR3 covers 15 residues. The V end was cut by 6 bases, the J end by 3 bases, with 14 bases between. The CDR3 region is CASRGDLGDTGELFF. DNA of the CDR3: TGTGCCAGCAGGGGGGACCTCGGCGACACCGGGGAGCTGTTTTTT.

Worth noting for this clone: A read error is likely here: a far larger clone is one base away. The genes are TRBV2 and TRBJ1-5; D is perhaps TRBD1 (5 bases). Deletions cut 0 bases from V and 5 bases from J, with 11 bases between. Germline V gene lookup returns CDR1 SNHLY and CDR2 FYNNEI. This CDR3 has 15 amino acids. CDR3 sequence reads: CASSEAGHGDQPQHF. The CDR3 DNA is TGTGCCAGCAGTGAAGCCGGACATGGCGATCAGCCCCAGCATTTT. The entire variable domain, with the rest obtained from reference TRBV2 and TRBJ1-5, is as follows: EPEVTQTPSHQVTQMGQEVILRCVPISNHLYFYWYRQILGQKVEFLVSFYNNEISEKSEIFDDQFSVERPDGSNFTLKIRSTKLEDSAMYFCASSEAGHGDQPQHFGDGTRLSIL.

The V and J genes are TRBV6-5 and TRBJ2-7; D may be TRBD1 or TRBD2 (5 bases each). The germline gives CDR1 MNHEY, CDR2 SVGAGI. Trimming cost V 2 bases and J 5 bases, with 19 bases left between them. This CDR3 region has 16 residues. The CDR3 protein is CASSYRDRASSDEQYF. Written as DNA, the CDR3 is TGTGCCAGCAGTTACCGGGACCGAGCCTCCTCGGACGAGCAGTACTTC.

A word on this clone: A far larger clone is one nucleotide away, so this likely arose from a read error. The chain recombines TRBV6-6 with TRBJ1-1; possible D gene TRBD1, 5 bases. The V end lost 6 bases, the J end lost 1 base, and 12 bases lay between the germline ends. In germline, CDR1 is MNHNY, CDR2 SVGAGI (reference sequence). CDR3 length: 14 amino acids. The CDR3 protein is CASSPDSTNTEAFF. CDR3 nucleotide sequence: TGTGCCAGCAGCCCAGACAGTACGAACACTGAAGCTTTCTTT.

The genes are TRBV7-2 and TRBJ1-3; tentative D call: TRBD1 (5 bases). Trimming took 0 bases from V and 7 from J, leaving 16 bases between them. CDR3 size: 16 residues. Germline assignment: CDR1 SGHTA and CDR2 FQGNSA. CDR3 region: CASSLADRGVENTIYF. CDR3 bases: TGTGCCAGCAGCTTAGCGGATCGGGGGGTGGAGAACACCATATATTTT.

A few counts support this clone. V usage is TRBV5-1 and J usage is TRBJ2-7; D gene ambiguous. CDR3 length: 14 residues. The V gene lost 0 bases and the J gene lost 0 bases, with 7 bases spanning the gap. CDR1 is SGHRS and CDR2 is YFSETQ in the germline V gene. The DNA of the CDR3 is TGCGCCAGCAGCTTGGTGGGTCCCTCCTACGAGCAGTACTTC. This gives the protein CASSLVGPSYEQYF.

The chain is built from TRBV4-2 and TRBJ2-1, with 8 bases that match TRBD2. V trimming: 5 bases; J trimming: 3 bases; junction bases outside the gene matches: 6. CDR3 size: 15 residues. Germline V gene sequence: CDR1 LGHNA, CDR2 YNFKEQ. In DNA, the CDR3 is TGTGCCAGCAGCTCCAGCGGGAGTCTCTACAATGAGCAGTTCTTC. Its translation: CASSSSGSLYNEQFF.

DNA for the CDR3: TGTGCCACCAGCAGAGACGCAAACCAACTAGCGATCACGCAGTATTTT. Protein: CATSRDANQLAITQYF. This chain links TRBV15 with TRBJ2-3; TRBD2 matches at 7 bases. Germline CDR1 LNHNV, CDR2 YYDKDF (reference sequence). The trim removed 0 bases at V and 9 bases at J, leaving 12 bases unmatched. This CDR3 is 16 amino acids long. Full variable domain (rest looked up from reference TRBV15 and TRBJ2-3): DAMVIQNPRYQVTQFGKPVTLSCSQTLNHNVMYWYQQKSSQAPKLLFHYYDKDFNNEADTPDNFQSRRPNTSFCFLDIRSPGLGDTAMYLCATSRDANQLAITQYFGPGTRLTVL.

V is TRBV27 and J is TRBJ1-2, with 9 positions matching TRBD1. Germline-derived CDR1 and CDR2 are MNHEY and SMNVEV (reference sequence). J gave up 8 bases and V 6 bases, and 10 bases lay outside the gene matches. The CDR3 is 14 residues long. The CDR3 DNA reads as TGTGCCAGCAGATCTACAGGGGGCGCGAAGGGCTACACCTTC. Translating gives CASRSTGGAKGYTF.

V and J are TRBV5-1 and TRBJ2-1; 7 bases line up with TRBD2. With 4 bases clipped from V and 3 bases from J, the junction kept 13 bases outside the gene matches. This CDR3 is 17 amino acids long. The germline V gene encodes CDR1 SGHRS and CDR2 YFSETQ. CDR3 nucleotides: TGCGCCAGCAGCGGGGGAGCGGGGACCCAAGGCTACAATGAGCAGTTCTTC. Translation gives CASSGGAGTQGYNEQFF.

V is TRBV7-6 and J is TRBJ2-5, with D uncertain. TRBJ2-7 explains the end of the DNA better; the J call may be wrong. This CDR3 has 14 amino acids. Germline V gene sequence: CDR1 SGHVS, CDR2 FNYEAQ. The DNA for the CDR3 is TGTGCCAGCAGCTTAGAGGGCTGGGCCTACGAGCAGTACTTC. Translation: CASSLEGWAYEQYF.

This clone was seen only a few times. The chain combines TRBV6-1 with TRBJ2-4, with D possibly TRBD1 on 6 matching bases. The germline V gene encodes CDR1 MNHNS and CDR2 SASEGT. This CDR3 contains 18 residues. Trimming took off 0 bases at V and 0 bases at J, with 15 bases between the two ends. The CDR3 reads CASSEAPLTGRAKNIQYF. DNA for the CDR3: TGTGCCAGCAGTGAAGCCCCCCTAACAGGGAGAGCCAAAAACATTCAGTACTTC.

The chain combines TRBV27 with TRBJ1-4, with TRBD1 identical over 7 bases. Germline V gene sequence: CDR1 MNHEY, CDR2 SMNVEV (reference sequence). This CDR3 is 14 amino acids long. Germline trimming cut 4 bases from V and 3 bases from J; bases unmatched to any gene: 2. DNA for the CDR3: TGTGCCAGCAGTTACAGGGGCGCTAATGAAAAACTGTTTTTT. It encodes CASSYRGANEKLFF.

The rearrangement joins TRBV10-2 to TRBJ1-2; D gene ambiguous. The V gene lost 5 bases and the J gene lost 0 bases, with 7 bases spanning the gap. The CDR3 is 13 residues long. Looked up from germline, CDR1 is WSHSY and CDR2 is SAAADI. CDR3 DNA: TGCGCCAGCAGTTTCGATGCTAACTATGGCTACACCTTC. Protein sequence: CASSFDANYGYTF.

This chain uses TRBV29-1 with TRBJ2-7, with a tentative D call TRBD1 (5 bases). The germline CDR1 and CDR2 sequences are SQVTM and ANQGSEA. CDR3 size: 13 residues. The ends were cut back, 4 bases at V and 5 bases at J, with 15 bases in the middle. CDR3: CSVVRDSFDEQYF. DNA of the CDR3: TGCAGCGTTGTTAGAGACAGCTTCGACGAGCAGTACTTC.

The DNA for the CDR3 is TGTGCCAGCTCACCACCTATAGGGGAGGAGCAGTACTTC. As protein: CASSPPIGEEQYF. This chain connects TRBV18 to TRBJ2-7; perhaps D is TRBD1 or TRBD2 (5 bases each). V lost 0 bases and J lost 7, with 10 bases in between. The CDR3 is made up of 13 amino acids. Germline CDR1 KGHSH, CDR2 LQKENI.

A word on this clone: This CDR3 is also generated by other DNA sequences in the sample. The rearrangement joins TRBV18 to TRBJ2-2; D gene ambiguous. Germline V CDR1 and CDR2: KGHSH, LQKENI. This CDR3 spans 12 amino acids. V shed 1 base and J shed 4 bases, with 1 base lying between them. CDR3 coding DNA: TGTGCCAGCTCACCACGCACCGGGGAGCTGTTTTTT. It translates to CASSPRTGELFF.

V gene TRBV9 combines with J gene TRBJ1-2; TRBD1 matches at 9 bases. The CDR3 is made up of 18 amino acids. The ends lost 0 bases at V and 8 bases at J; junction bases unmatched: 17. Germline CDR1 is SGDLS and CDR2 is YYNGEE. CDR3 loop: CASSVAAREGQGRGGYTF. The CDR3, as DNA: TGTGCCAGCAGCGTAGCCGCCCGGGAGGGACAGGGAAGAGGAGGCTACACCTTC.

This clone showed up just once. The gene calls are TRBV19 and TRBJ2-1; 8 bases fit TRBD2. The V segment lost 5 bases and the J segment 3 bases; nucleotides outside the gene matches: 6. The CDR3 runs to 15 residues. The germline gives CDR1 LNHDA, CDR2 SQIVND (reference sequence). CDR3 amino acids: CASSPSGRLYNEQFF. CDR3 nucleotides: TGTGCCAGTAGTCCGAGCGGGAGACTCTACAATGAGCAGTTCTTC.

The chain recombines TRBV7-8 with TRBJ1-4; 9 positions match TRBD1. CDR1 SGHVS and CDR2 FQNEAQ come from the germline V gene. Trimming took 5 bases from V and 11 from J; bases not matched to a gene: 3. The CDR3 covers 12 residues. This CDR3 is CASSEGQGKLFF. The DNA for the CDR3 is TGTGCCAGCAGCGAGGGACAGGGTAAACTGTTTTTT.

The chain uses TRBV7-2 and TRBJ1-4; D unclear. This CDR3 is built from 12 residues. Trimming removed 5 bases at V and 7 bases at J, with 8 bases between. Germline V gene lookup returns CDR1 SGHTA and CDR2 FQGNSA. The CDR3 spells CASSNPSEKLFF. Here the CDR3 DNA reads TGTGCCAGCAGCAACCCGAGTGAAAAACTGTTTTTT.

The chain couples TRBV6-6 to TRBJ2-7; a weak D match, TRBD1 (5 bases). V lost 5 bases to trimming and J lost 1 base, with 12 bases between them. The CDR3 is made up of 14 amino acids. Germline-derived CDR1 and CDR2 are MNHNY and SVGAGI (reference sequence). The CDR3 loop is CASSPRQLSYEQYF. The CDR3 DNA reads as TGTGCCAGCAGTCCTCGACAGCTTTCCTACGAGCAGTACTTC.

This clone came up a few times. This probably arose from a read error, given a far larger clone one base away. Other DNA sequences in this sample translate to the same CDR3. The chain joins TRBV7-8 to TRBJ2-7; D is unclear. Trimming stripped 6 bases from V and 2 bases from J, with 17 bases between. CDR1 is SGHVS, CDR2 FQNEAQ, per germline. CDR3 size: 15 residues. CDR3 region: CASSFLRYPPYEQYF. DNA for the CDR3: TGTGCCAGCAGTTTCCTCCGCTACCCACCCTACGAGCAGTACTTC.

This sequence joins TRBV4-2 and TRBJ2-1, with D perhaps being TRBD1 or TRBD2 (7 bases each). From germline, CDR1 is LGHNA and CDR2 YNFKEQ. The CDR3 has 17 residues. Trimming took off 1 base at V and 5 bases at J, with 18 bases between the two ends. The CDR3 protein is CASSQGEGARSHNEQFF. CDR3 sequence (DNA): TGTGCCAGCAGCCAAGGGGAGGGGGCGCGTTCTCACAATGAGCAGTTCTTC.

Details on this clone: Given a far larger clone just one base away, this is likely a sequencing read error. The chain is built from TRBV7-2 and TRBJ2-4, with a weak D call TRBD1 (5 bases). The CDR3 spans 13 residues. Trimming removed 5 bases from V and 7 bases from J, with 12 bases in between. The germline CDR1 and CDR2 sequences are SGHTA and FQGNSA. Here the CDR3 reads CASSNYRSNIQYF. CDR3 in DNA: TGTGCCAGCAGCAACTACAGGTCCAACATTCAGTACTTC.

Only a few counts were recorded for this clone. The rearrangement links TRBV6-1 to TRBJ1-1, with 9 bases fitting TRBD1. CDR1 and CDR2 (germline): MNHNS, SASEGT. The V gene end was trimmed by 4 bases and the J gene end by 3 bases; junction bases not matched to a gene: 6. There are 15 residues in the CDR3. DNA of the CDR3: TGTGCCAGCAGTGGGGGACAGGGACGCCACACTGAAGCTTTCTTT. Encoded protein: CASSGGQGRHTEAFF.

The V gene is TRBV28, the J gene TRBJ2-6; TRBD1 is a possible D gene (5 bases). The ends were cut back, 10 bases at V and 2 bases at J, with 12 bases in the middle. Germline CDR1 reads MDHEN; CDR2 reads SYDVKM. CDR3 length equals 14 residues. CDR3 residues: CATLTEPGANVLTF. The DNA of the CDR3 is TGTGCCACCCTGACAGAGCCTGGGGCCAACGTCCTGACTTTC.

This chain connects TRBV15 to TRBJ2-7; 11 positions agree with TRBD2. Per the germline V gene, CDR1 is LNHNV and CDR2 is YYDKDF (reference sequence). V lost 5 bases to trimming and J lost 6 bases; unmatched junction nucleotides: 9. There are 15 residues in the CDR3. The CDR3 reads CATSVTSGSVSEQYF. Written as DNA, the CDR3 is TGTGCCACCAGCGTCACTAGCGGGAGCGTTTCCGAGCAGTACTTC.

Comments on this clone: With only one base between it and a far larger clone, this is likely a read error. Other DNA variants within this sample encode the same CDR3. J is TRBJ1-2 and V is TRBV7-9; no clear D. The length of the CDR3 is 13 residues. Germline V gene lookup returns CDR1 SEHNR and CDR2 FQNEAQ (reference sequence). The CDR3 DNA reads as TGTGCCAGCAGCCGAGACACTAACTATGGCTACACATTC. Translation: CASSRDTNYGYTF.

The chain combines TRBV28 with TRBJ1-2; D gene unclear. Germline V CDR1 and CDR2: MDHEN, SYDVKM. Deletions cut 4 bases from V and 8 bases from J, with 20 bases between. The CDR3 has 15 amino acids. For the CDR3, the DNA is TGTGCCAGCAGTTCCTTTACAGTGGGTCTGTGGGGCTACACCTTC. This codes for CASSSFTVGLWGYTF.